What follows are 18 T cell receptor beta chains derived from one specimen sequenced in a study of blood T cell repertoires in COVID-19. Some clones are missing from TCRdb's copy, which holds only in-frame ones; the method was immunoSEQ multiplex PCR. This repertoire shows more than 150,000 clones, around 79% found once; its top ten account for approximately 13%. The sample was peripheral blood. The receptors stem from a man aged 45-60 years who had recovered from COVID-19.

The rearrangement uses TRBV5-4 and TRBJ2-5; 7 nucleotides align to TRBD2. J lost 1 base, V lost 4 bases, and 4 bases had no gene match. The CDR3 has 14 amino acids. Germline CDR1 SGHNT, CDR2 YYREEE (reference sequence). DNA for the CDR3: TGTGCCAGCAGCACGAGCGGGACCCAAGAGACCCAGTACTTC. Its protein product is CASSTSGTQETQYF. The whole variable domain, filled in from reference TRBV5-4 and TRBJ2-5, reads ETGVTQSPTHLIKTRGQQVTLRCSSQSGHNTVSWYQQALGQGPQFIFQYYREEENGRGNFPPRFSGLQFPNYSSELNVNALELDDSALYLCASSTSGTQETQYFGPGTRLLVL.

The chain uses TRBV25-1 and TRBJ2-2; 8 bases agree with TRBD1. CDR1 and CDR2 from the germline V gene are MGHDK and SYGVNS. The CDR3 loop spans 14 amino acids. V was pared by 8 bases and J by 1 base, with 3 bases of the junction left unmatched. CDR3 bases: TGTGCCAGCCGGGGGACAGGGAACACCGGGGAGCTGTTTTTT. This gives the protein CASRGTGNTGELFF.

The chain links TRBV7-9 to TRBJ2-7; the D gene is possibly TRBD1 (6 bases). The germline gives CDR1 SEHNR, CDR2 FQNEAQ (reference sequence). The CDR3 is 17 residues long. Between the trimmed V and J ends, which lost 4 bases and 2 bases, there was a span of 21 bases. The CDR3 coding sequence is TGTGCCAGCAGCTCCCCTACCACAGGGCCCAGCACCTACGAGCAGTACTTC. It translates to CASSSPTTGPSTYEQYF.

This chain joins TRBV20-1 and TRBJ2-7; D is ambiguous. This CDR3 has 10 amino acids. With 5 bases removed from V and 7 bases from J, the gap between germline ends came to 9 bases. Germline assignment: CDR1 DFQATT and CDR2 SNEGSKA (reference sequence). CDR3 amino acids: CSAPKEEQYF. CDR3 sequence (DNA): TGCAGTGCTCCCAAGGAGGAGCAGTACTTC.

This rearrangement joins TRBV6-5 to TRBJ1-2; D unresolved. V was shortened by 1 base and J by 0 bases, with 6 bases between the two germline ends. Germline V CDR1 and CDR2: MNHEY, SVGAGI. CDR3 size: 14 residues. The CDR3 reads CASSYYGANYGYTF. The CDR3 DNA reads TGTGCCAGCAGTTACTATGGAGCTAACTATGGCTACACCTTC.

The chain has TRBV28 and TRBJ2-7, with 11 bases fitting TRBD2. Germline-derived CDR1 and CDR2 are MDHEN and SYDVKM. CDR3 length: 14 amino acids. The ends lost 6 bases at V and 4 bases at J; junction bases unmatched: 5. Here the CDR3 reads CASRTSGTRYEQYF. CDR3 nucleotide sequence: TGTGCCAGCAGGACTAGCGGGACAAGATACGAGCAGTACTTC.

The chain uses TRBV7-8 and TRBJ1-1; D remains unclear. This CDR3 has 14 residues. The V gene lost 5 bases and the J gene lost 4 bases, with 14 bases spanning the gap. Germline V gene data show CDR1 as SGHVS and CDR2 as FQNEAQ. The CDR3 here is CASSLSGSVTEAFF. The CDR3 coding sequence is TGTGCCAGCAGCCTTAGTGGCAGCGTCACTGAAGCTTTCTTT. The full variable domain, in which reference TRBV7-8 and TRBJ1-1 provide the parts outside the CDR3, is GAGVSQSPRYKVAKRGQDVALRCDPISGHVSLFWYQQALGQGPEFLTYFQNEAQLDKSGLPSDRFFAERPEGSVSTLKIQRTQQEDSAVYLCASSLSGSVTEAFFGQGTRLTVV.

The chain has TRBV5-4 and TRBJ2-6; 7 bases fit TRBD1. The CDR3 is made up of 16 amino acids. Germline-derived CDR1 and CDR2 are SGHNT and YYREEE (reference sequence). The trim removed 6 bases at V and 0 bases at J, leaving 6 bases unmatched. The CDR3 sequence is CASTRGGGSGANVLTF. CDR3 nucleotide sequence: TGTGCCAGCACCCGAGGGGGCGGCTCTGGGGCCAACGTCCTGACTTTC.

The J gene is TRBJ2-3, the V gene TRBV30, with D perhaps TRBD2 (5 bases). Looked up from germline, CDR1 is GTSNPN and CDR2 is SVGIG (reference sequence). Deletions cut 0 bases from V and 5 bases from J, with 12 bases between. CDR3 size: 14 residues. This CDR3 reads CAWSVQLGGDTQYF. CDR3 nucleotide sequence: TGTGCCTGGAGTGTACAACTAGGAGGAGATACGCAGTATTTT.

The V gene is TRBV5-4, the J gene TRBJ2-3, with D possibly TRBD2 on 6 matching bases. The CDR3 sequence is 16 residues long. The germline V gene encodes CDR1 SGHNT and CDR2 YYREEE (reference sequence). V was trimmed by 0 bases and J by 3 bases, leaving 14 bases between them. CDR3 DNA: TGTGCCAGCAGCTTGGGGGGGGTAACTAGGACAGATACGCAGTATTTT. Protein: CASSLGGVTRTDTQYF.

This rearrangement joins TRBV5-3 to TRBJ1-6; TRBD1 agrees at 8 bases. TRBV5-3 is placed among ORFs of uncertain function. Germline trimming cut 2 bases from V and 10 bases from J; bases unmatched to any gene: 8. There are 15 residues in the CDR3. CDR3 sequence reads: CARSFLRTGRSPLHF. Here the CDR3 DNA reads TGTGCCAGAAGCTTCCTACGGACAGGGAGATCACCCCTCCACTTT.

The chain links TRBV6-5 to TRBJ2-7; TRBD2 matches at 8 bases. J gave up 1 base and V 7 bases, and 6 bases lay outside the gene matches. CDR3 length: 14 amino acids. Germline CDR1 is MNHEY and CDR2 is SVGAGI. The CDR3 nucleotides are TGTGCCAGCAAAGCGGGAGTACTGTCCTACGAGCAGTACTTC. Translated: CASKAGVLSYEQYF.

This chain joins TRBV12-3 or TRBV12-4 and TRBJ2-5; D is unresolved. The CDR3 runs to 12 residues. The ends were cut back, 9 bases at V and 11 bases at J, with 19 bases in the middle. CDR3 in amino acids: CASCEVRGTQYF. In DNA, the CDR3 is TGTGCCAGTTGTGAGGTCCGCGGAACTCAGTACTTC.

The chain couples TRBV27 to TRBJ2-3, with 8 bases aligning to TRBD2. The CDR3 has 14 residues. The germline V gene has CDR1 MNHEY and CDR2 SMNVEV (reference sequence). V was pared by 3 bases and J by 6 bases, with 5 bases of the junction left unmatched. CDR3: CASSLTSVEDTQYF. CDR3 sequence (DNA): TGTGCCAGCAGTTTGACTAGCGTCGAGGATACGCAGTATTTT.

The V gene is TRBV5-5, the J gene TRBJ2-1, with D possibly matching TRBD2 (6 bases). Germline CDR1 and CDR2: SGHKS and YYEKEE (reference sequence). V dropped 5 bases and J dropped 9 bases, with 21 bases sitting between them. The CDR3 has 15 amino acids. CDR3 sequence (DNA): TGTGCCAGCAGTGTGACTAGGGGAATTGGGGCTGAGCAGTTCTTC. Encoded protein: CASSVTRGIGAEQFF.

The chain couples TRBV27 to TRBJ1-4, with D maybe TRBD1 (5 bases). CDR1 and CDR2 (germline): MNHEY, SMNVEV (reference sequence). There are 15 residues in the CDR3. Trimming shortened V by 3 bases and J by 0 bases, and 8 bases separated the two germline ends. CDR3 sequence (DNA): TGTGCCAGCAGTTTCCAGGGTGCAACTAATGAAAAACTGTTTTTT. Translating gives CASSFQGATNEKLFF.

This clone occurred once. CDR3 DNA: TGTGCCAGCAGCCAGGGATGGTACGAGCAGTACTTC. This codes for CASSQGWYEQYF. The V gene is TRBV7-9, the J gene TRBJ2-7, with a possible D match to TRBD1 (5 bases). Germline V gene sequence: CDR1 SEHNR, CDR2 FQNEAQ (reference sequence). This CDR3 is 12 amino acids long. V lost 5 bases and J lost 4, with 9 bases in between.

The chain combines TRBV27 with TRBJ2-7, with 9 bases aligning to TRBD1. Germline V gene data show CDR1 as MNHEY and CDR2 as SMNVEV (reference sequence). J lost 3 bases, V lost 4 bases, and 7 bases had no gene match. The CDR3 has 15 residues. The CDR3 region is CASSWGQGAGYEQYF. CDR3 coding DNA: TGTGCCAGCAGTTGGGGACAGGGTGCGGGCTACGAGCAGTACTTC.